This TCR beta chain was sequenced for a study of cytomegalovirus exposure and HLA in healthy donors. Study-level points and caveats: Per published accounts, TCR beta sequences correctly predicted the HLA-A and HLA-B alleles of most subjects. Specificity for CMV antigens was confirmed in vitro for three of the CMV-associated chains.

Germline CDR1 is ENHRY and CDR2 is SYGVKD. V lost 0 bases and J lost 9, with 12 bases in between. This CDR3 comprises 14 residues. A note on this clone: Its antigen is not known.

60 Vbeta and 13 Jbeta primers were used in PCR. In the study's own analysis: Later, 80 million or so unique TCR beta chains were counted in an analysis, and approximately 10 million of them were shared. Produced via immunoSEQ multiplex PCR; TCRdb's table is partial and in-frame only. V and J calls and clone size come straight from that table; D and trimming were deduced from the DNA. The sample lists 150,000 to 200,000 clones; approximately 80% were seen once. The chain joins TRBV10-3 to TRBJ2-1, with a possible D match to TRBD1 (6 bases). Sequenced: PBMCs. The TCR originated in a man aged 60 to 75 in good health and CMV-seronegative. The CDR3, as DNA: TGTGCCATCAGTGAGTCGATGAGGGGGAGTGAGCAGTTCTTC. Residues: CAISESMRGSEQFF.